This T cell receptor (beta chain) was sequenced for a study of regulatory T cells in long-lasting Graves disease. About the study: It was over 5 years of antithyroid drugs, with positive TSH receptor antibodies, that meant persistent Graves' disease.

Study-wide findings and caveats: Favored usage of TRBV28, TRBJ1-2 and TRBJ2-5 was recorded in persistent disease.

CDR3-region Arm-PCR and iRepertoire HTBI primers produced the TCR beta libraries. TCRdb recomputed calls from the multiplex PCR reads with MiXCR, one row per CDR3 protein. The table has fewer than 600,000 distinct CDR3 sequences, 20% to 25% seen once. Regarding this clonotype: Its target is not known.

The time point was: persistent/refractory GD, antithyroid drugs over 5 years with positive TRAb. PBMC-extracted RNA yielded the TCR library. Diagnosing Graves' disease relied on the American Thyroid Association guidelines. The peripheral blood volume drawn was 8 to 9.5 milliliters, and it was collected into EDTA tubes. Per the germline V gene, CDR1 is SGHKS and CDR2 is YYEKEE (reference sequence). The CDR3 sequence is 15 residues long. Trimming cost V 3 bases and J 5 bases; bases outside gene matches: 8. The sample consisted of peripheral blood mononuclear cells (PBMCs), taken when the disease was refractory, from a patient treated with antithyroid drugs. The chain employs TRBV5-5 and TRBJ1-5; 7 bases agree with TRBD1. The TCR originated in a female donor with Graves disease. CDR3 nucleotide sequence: TGTGCCAGCAGCTGGGGGCCAGGGGGGGATCAGCCCCAGCATTTT. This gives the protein CASSWGPGGDQPQHF.